The rows below give T cell receptor beta chains drawn from one sample of a study of cytomegalovirus exposure and HLA in healthy donors. Libraries were prepared by immunoSEQ multiplex PCR; TCRdb keeps only in-frame clonotypes and omits some of them. Of hundreds of thousands of clones listed, 82% were seen once; the top ten hold approximately 6.5%. Input material: PBMCs. These receptors came from a middle-aged man in good health and CMV-seropositive. CDR3s include the opening cysteine and the closing phenylalanine or tryptophan. The order of the fields is V gene, clone size, J gene, D gene, CDR3 protein, CDR3 DNA. A D gene is named only where the DNA matches it firmly. Some rows mark clone size as missing; the rest say once, few, many or name a class of expanded clone.

TRBV10-1,.,TRBJ2-3,TRBD2,CASSEEVAGTDTQYF,TGCGCCAGCAGTGAGGAGGTAGCGGGAACAGATACGCAGTATTTT
TRBV5-1,.,TRBJ2-7,.,CASSSSSYEQYF,TGCGCCAGCAGCTCCTCCTCCTACGAGCAGTACTTC
TRBV18,.,TRBJ1-1,.,CASFPVGGTEAFF,TGTGCCAGCTTCCCCGTGGGGGGAACTGAAGCTTTCTTT
TRBV5-6,.,TRBJ2-2,.,CASSFRTGELFF,TGTGCCAGCAGCTTTCGGACCGGGGAGCTGTTTTTT
TRBV6-5,.,TRBJ2-3,.,CASSVGGSSTDTQYF,TGTGCCAGCAGTGTCGGGGGAAGTAGCACAGATACGCAGTATTTT
TRBV2,.,TRBJ2-4,.,CASSEWAQMKYF,TGTGCCAGCAGTGAGTGGGCCCAGATGAAGTACTTC
TRBV29-1,.,TRBJ2-7,.,CSVTDVGKGLYEQYF,TGCAGCGTTACCGACGTGGGGAAGGGGCTATACGAGCAGTACTTC
TRBV5-4,.,TRBJ1-3,TRBD1,CASSRTGGGNTIYF,TGTGCCAGCAGCCGTACAGGGGGCGGAAACACCATATATTTT
TRBV7-6,.,TRBJ1-3,TRBD1,CASSARQGQGNTIYF,TGTGCCAGCAGCGCCCGACAGGGCCAAGGAAACACCATATATTTT
TRBV30,.,TRBJ2-2,TRBD2,CAWSKLQPLAGGTGELFF,TGTGCCTGGAGCAAACTCCAGCCACTAGCGGGAGGTACCGGGGAGCTGTTTTTT
TRBV10-1,.,TRBJ2-5,.,CASSESGRRETQYF,TGCGCCAGCAGTGAAAGCGGCAGAAGAGAGACCCAGTACTTC
TRBV12-5,.,TRBJ2-1,.,CASGLSYGQYNEQFF,TGTGCTAGTGGTTTGAGTTATGGACAGTACAATGAGCAGTTCTTC
TRBV9,.,TRBJ2-1,TRBD1,CASSVDLQGSSYNEQFF,TGTGCCAGCAGCGTAGATTTACAGGGGAGCTCCTACAATGAGCAGTTCTTC
TRBV30,.,TRBJ1-4,.,CAWSAKTPRGEKLFF,TGTGCCTGGAGTGCCAAGACCCCCCGAGGAGAAAAACTGTTTTTT
TRBV9,.,TRBJ1-3,TRBD1,CASSVGQGARSGNTIYF,TGTGCCAGCAGCGTAGGGCAGGGGGCCAGGTCTGGAAACACCATATATTTT
TRBV15,.,TRBJ2-5,.,CATSRGSGQADLVTQYF,TGTGCCACCAGCAGGGGAAGCGGGCAGGCGGACCTAGTGACCCAGTACTTC
TRBV6-5,.,TRBJ2-3,.,CASSYLPGVTYTQYF,TGTGCCAGCAGTTACCTCCCCGGGGTTACGTATACGCAGTATTTT
TRBV7-9,.,TRBJ1-2,TRBD1,CASSYATGGDGYTF,TGTGCCAGCAGTTACGCTACAGGGGGCGATGGCTACACCTTC
TRBV11-3,.,TRBJ1-1,.,CASSLGGGDTEAFF,TGTGCCAGCAGCTTAGGAGGGGGTGACACTGAAGCTTTCTTT
TRBV7-8,.,TRBJ2-1,TRBD2,CASSWGLAEGNEQFF,TGTGCCAGCAGCTGGGGACTAGCGGAGGGCAATGAGCAGTTCTTC
TRBV6-1,.,TRBJ2-7,TRBD2,CASRASGYEQYF,TGTGCCAGCAGGGCTAGCGGCTACGAGCAGTACTTC
TRBV6-6,.,TRBJ2-3,.,CASSRQTTDTQYF,TGTGCCAGCAGTCGACAGACCACAGATACGCAGTATTTT
TRBV4-2,few,TRBJ1-2,.,CASSRMGGRELGYTF,TGTGCCAGCAGCCGAATGGGGGGGCGGGAACTAGGCTACACCTTC
TRBV5-1,.,TRBJ1-1,.,CASSSRIRQVNTEAFF,TGCGCCAGCAGCTCCCGGATCCGACAGGTGAACACTGAAGCTTTCTTT
TRBV5-1,.,TRBJ1-1,.,CASSLVVRNTEAFF,TGCGCCAGCAGCTTGGTGGTCAGGAACACTGAAGCTTTCTTT
TRBV6-1,.,TRBJ2-5,TRBD1,CASGRTGEQETQYF,TGTGCCAGCGGAAGGACAGGGGAACAAGAGACCCAGTACTTC
TRBV30,.,TRBJ2-1,TRBD2,CAWTSGIDNEQFF,TGTGCCTGGACTAGCGGGATTGACAATGAGCAGTTCTTC
TRBV5-1,.,TRBJ2-1,TRBD2,CASSILAGGPDEQFF,TGCGCCAGCAGCATCCTAGCGGGAGGGCCAGATGAGCAGTTCTTC
TRBV30,.,TRBJ1-2,TRBD1,CAWSLTGTGGDYGYTF,TGTGCCTGGAGTCTTACCGGGACAGGGGGCGACTATGGCTACACCTTC
TRBV5-4,.,TRBJ2-5,TRBD2,CASSVGLAGGETQYF,TGTGCCAGCAGCGTCGGACTAGCGGGGGGAGAGACCCAGTACTTC
TRBV10-2,few,TRBJ2-1,TRBD2,CATRTSGRTYNEQFF,TGCGCCACTCGGACTAGCGGGAGGACTTACAATGAGCAGTTCTTC